This paragraph covers one T cell receptor (beta chain) sequence. The data stem from a study of T cell responses to AZD1222 COVID-19 vaccine. Profiling relied on immunoSEQ multiplex PCR, and the TCRdb table lists in-frame clones only, not all of them. The table shows approximately 80,000 clones, with about nine tenths occurring only once. Sequencing used peripheral blood, obtained on day 0 of AZD1222 vaccination. The sequence derives from an adult in good health.

CDR3 in DNA: TGCGCCAGCAGCCAAGACCCGACAGGGCTTTACGAGCAGTACTTC. Its translation is CASSQDPTGLYEQYF. The rearrangement joins TRBV4-1 to TRBJ2-7; 7 nucleotides match TRBD1. The ends lost 0 bases at V and 4 bases at J; junction bases unmatched: 6. Germline values: CDR1 MGHRA, CDR2 YSYEKL. The CDR3 runs to 15 residues.